One sample yielded the 28 T cell receptor beta chains listed below, sequenced in a study of cytomegalovirus exposure and HLA in healthy donors (dated by TCRdb to about 2017). The protocol used for the library was the immunoSEQ multiplex PCR assay. For the multiplex PCR, a mixture combining 60 forward primers for TCR Vbeta segments and 13 reverse primers for TCR Jbeta segments was used. This immuneACCESS table, as held by TCRdb, lists in-frame sequences with V and J called but not all clones. Of the missing ones, under half trace to an unresolved V gene in checked studies; the others have no known cause. The sample table shows more than 100,000 clones, and over 80% are seen once. Clones ranked in the top ten supply approximately 2.1% of the sample. The material sequenced was PBMCs. The receptors originated from a man younger than 45 in good health and CMV-seronegative.

The V call is TRBV5-5, the J call TRBJ1-2; 7 bases align to TRBD1. CDR3 length: 14 residues. J gave up 2 bases and V 1 base, and 2 bases lay outside the gene matches. Germline-derived CDR1 and CDR2 are SGHKS and YYEKEE (reference sequence). CDR3 in amino acids: CASSLTTGNYGYTF. The DNA of the CDR3 is TGTGCCAGCAGCTTGACGACAGGGAACTATGGCTACACCTTC. The full variable domain, completed using reference TRBV5-5 and TRBJ1-2, is DAGVTQSPTHLIKTRGQQVTLRCSPISGHKSVSWYQQVLGQGPQFIFQYYEKEERGRGNFPDRFSARQFPNYSSELNVNALLLGDSALYLCASSLTTGNYGYTFGSGTRLTVV.

This clone was recorded a few times. At one boundary the junction diverges from the germline segment, which might be a read error. The chain has TRBV6-6 and TRBJ1-6, with 12 bases identical to TRBD1. Germline CDR1 and CDR2: MNHNY and SVGAGI (reference sequence). The CDR3 spans 15 residues. The CDR3 loop is CASSDSGQGASPLHF. In DNA, the CDR3 is TGTGCCAGCAGTGACTCGGGACAGGGGGCTTCACCCCTCCACTTT.

The V and J genes are TRBV28 and TRBJ2-2, with D maybe TRBD2 (6 bases). Trimming pared 5 bases from V and 4 bases from J, leaving 17 bases between. This CDR3 region has 16 residues. The germline V gene has CDR1 MDHEN and CDR2 SYDVKM. CDR3 sequence: CASSGTSIGITGELFF. The CDR3 DNA is TGTGCCAGCAGTGGAACTAGCATCGGGATCACCGGGGAGCTGTTTTTT.

The genes are TRBV15 and TRBJ2-2; 10 bases match TRBD1. The CDR3 consists of 18 residues. CDR1 is LNHNV and CDR2 is YYDKDF in the germline V gene (reference sequence). With 0 bases clipped from V and 1 base from J, the junction kept 5 bases outside the gene matches. CDR3 region: CATSRDSGQGENTGELFF. CDR3 DNA sequence: TGTGCCACCAGCAGAGATTCCGGACAGGGGGAGAACACCGGGGAGCTGTTTTTT.

The chain's CDR3 is CASSEATGGNQPQHF. Written as DNA, the CDR3 is TGTGCCAGCAGTGAAGCGACAGGGGGCAATCAGCCCCAGCATTTT. This chain links TRBV6-1 with TRBJ1-5, with TRBD1 identical over 8 bases. The V and J ends lost 0 bases and 2 bases, in that order; junction bases with no gene match: 0. This CDR3 has 15 amino acids. Germline V gene sequence: CDR1 MNHNS, CDR2 SASEGT.

V and J are TRBV28 and TRBJ1-6; TRBD1 is a possible D gene (5 bases). CDR1 is MDHEN and CDR2 is SYDVKM in the germline V gene. The V end was cut by 3 bases, the J end by 7 bases, with 25 bases between. The CDR3 runs 19 residues. In DNA, the CDR3 is TGTGCCAGCAGTTTGTTGCCAAAGGCAGGATTGGGGCAAAATTCACCCCTCCACTTT. It translates to CASSLLPKAGLGQNSPLHF.

The V gene is TRBV5-8, the J gene TRBJ2-3, with TRBD1 matching 7 bases. This CDR3 comprises 15 residues. CDR1 SGHTS and CDR2 YDEGEE come from the germline V gene. The V and J ends lost 1 base and 1 base, in that order; junction bases with no gene match: 3. The CDR3 is CASSLIGGGTDTQYF. The CDR3 DNA reads as TGTGCCAGCAGCTTGATAGGGGGCGGCACAGATACGCAGTATTTT.

This chain connects TRBV5-6 to TRBJ2-7; possible D gene TRBD2, 6 bases. Germline CDR1 reads SGHDT; CDR2 reads YYEEEE. CDR3 length: 13 residues. Trimming shortened V by 3 bases and J by 7 bases, and 14 bases separated the two germline ends. As DNA, the CDR3 is TGTGCCAGCAGCTGGGGACGGGAGCTTGAGCAGTACTTC. The encoded protein is CASSWGRELEQYF.

The rearrangement joins TRBV27 to TRBJ2-5, with D possibly TRBD1 on 5 matching bases. The length of the CDR3 is 16 residues. The ends were cut back, 6 bases at V and 1 base at J, with 18 bases in the middle. CDR1 and CDR2 from the germline V gene are MNHEY and SMNVEV (reference sequence). Here the CDR3 reads CASSTHQGGIQETQYF. CDR3 in DNA: TGTGCCAGCAGCACCCATCAGGGTGGGATCCAAGAGACCCAGTACTTC.

The chain joins TRBV7-2 to TRBJ1-5; TRBD1 aligns across 9 bases. This CDR3 is 15 amino acids long. J gave up 4 bases and V 4 bases, and 5 bases lay outside the gene matches. Germline CDR1 SGHTA, CDR2 FQGNSA. The DNA for the CDR3 is TGTGCCAGCAGCTCCCAGACAGGGGGTAATCAGCCCCAGCATTTT. Translating it yields CASSSQTGGNQPQHF.

The chain links TRBV27 to TRBJ2-7; 9 positions agree with TRBD1. The CDR3 is made up of 14 amino acids. Germline CDR1 reads MNHEY; CDR2 reads SMNVEV (reference sequence). V was clipped by 4 bases and J by 5 bases; unmatched bases: 6. The DNA for the CDR3 is TGTGCCAGCAGTTGGGGGACAGGGTTCGACGAGCAGTACTTC. Amino acid sequence: CASSWGTGFDEQYF.

This clone occurred once. The gene calls are TRBV30 and TRBJ1-5; TRBD1 might be the D (6 bases). Germline CDR1 GTSNPN, CDR2 SVGIG (reference sequence). V was trimmed by 0 bases and J by 1 base, leaving 10 bases between them. The CDR3 loop spans 15 amino acids. CDR3 amino acids: CAWSVGGLSNQPQHF. CDR3 coding DNA: TGTGCCTGGAGTGTGGGGGGGCTGAGCAATCAGCCCCAGCATTTT. The full variable domain, its missing parts supplied by reference TRBV30 and TRBJ1-5, is SQTIHQWPATLVQPVGSPLSLECTVEGTSNPNLYWYRQAAGRGLQLLFYSVGIGQISSEVPQNLSASRPQDRQFILSSKKLLLSDSGFYLCAWSVGGLSNQPQHFGDGTRLSIL.

The chain is built from TRBV10-3 and TRBJ2-3; TRBD2 agrees at 10 bases. Germline trimming cut 8 bases from V and 2 bases from J; bases unmatched to any gene: 16. Germline loops: CDR1 ENHRY, CDR2 SYGVKD. CDR3 length equals 18 residues. CDR3 DNA sequence: TGTGCCATCGGCGGTGTCGCTAGCGGGGGACTTCACACAGATACGCAGTATTTT. This sequence encodes CAIGGVASGGLHTDTQYF.

The rearrangement uses TRBV2 and TRBJ1-1; TRBD1 matches 8 bases. V lost 6 bases to trimming and J lost 5 bases; unmatched junction nucleotides: 8. The CDR3 has 14 amino acids. Per the germline V gene, CDR1 is SNHLY and CDR2 is FYNNEI. The CDR3 nucleotides are TGTGCCAGCAGCTCTCAGGGGGCCGGGACTGAAGCTTTCTTT. The encoded protein is CASSSQGAGTEAFF.

CDR3 loop: CATEAVSYGYTF. Here the CDR3 DNA reads TGTGCCACCGAAGCCGTTAGCTATGGCTACACCTTC. The V gene is TRBV9, the J gene TRBJ1-2; D unclear. V was clipped by 9 bases and J by 4 bases, with 13 bases between them. The CDR3 covers 12 residues. CDR1 is SGDLS and CDR2 is YYNGEE in the germline V gene. The whole variable domain, remainder taken from reference TRBV9 and TRBJ1-2, is DSGVTQTPKHLITATGQRVTLRCSPRSGDLSVYWYQQSLDQGLQFLIQYYNGEERAKGNILERFSAQQFPDLHSELNLSSLELGDSALYFCATEAVSYGYTFGSGTRLTVV.

This chain connects TRBV11-2 to TRBJ2-7, with D perhaps matching TRBD2 (5 bases). Germline V gene lookup returns CDR1 SGHAT and CDR2 FQNNGV. This CDR3 has 15 amino acids. V was clipped by 3 bases and J by 2 bases, with 14 bases between them. In DNA, the CDR3 is TGTGCCAGCAGCTTTGGTAGGGAGAGGACCTACGAGCAGTACTTC. This encodes CASSFGRERTYEQYF.

V gene TRBV5-1 combines with J gene TRBJ2-2; 7 positions match TRBD1. CDR1 is SGHRS and CDR2 is YFSETQ in the germline V gene. This CDR3 contains 15 residues. V shed 4 bases, J shed 0 bases, and the junction held 3 bases outside the gene matches. The CDR3 protein is CASSDGTANTGELFF. In DNA form, the CDR3 reads TGCGCCAGCAGCGACGGGACAGCGAACACCGGGGAGCTGTTTTTT.

This chain connects TRBV6-1 to TRBJ1-2, with 7 bases lining up with TRBD1. This CDR3 is built from 14 residues. J gave up 8 bases and V 11 bases, and 17 bases lay outside the gene matches. Germline V lookup: CDR1 MNHNS, CDR2 SASEGT. CDR3 in amino acids: CAGTRQGTALGYTF. DNA for the CDR3: TGTGCCGGCACCCGACAGGGAACCGCTTTGGGCTACACCTTC.

The V and J genes are TRBV20-1 and TRBJ2-7, with a possible D match to TRBD1 (6 bases). The germline gives CDR1 DFQATT, CDR2 SNEGSKA (reference sequence). The V gene lost 3 bases and the J gene lost 6 bases, with 9 bases spanning the gap. The CDR3 totals 11 residues. The CDR3 spells CSARGAGEQYF. As DNA, the CDR3 is TGCAGTGCTAGGGGGGCGGGCGAGCAGTACTTC.

This clone was counted between two and nine times. The chain is built from TRBV29-1 and TRBJ2-3; 9 nucleotides align to TRBD2. The germline V gene has CDR1 SQVTM and CDR2 ANQGSEA. The length of the CDR3 is 16 residues. V was pared by 1 base and J by 2 bases, with 7 bases of the junction left unmatched. The CDR3 DNA reads as TGCAGCGTTGAAGTGGTAGCGGGGGCCTACACAGATACGCAGTATTTT. Its protein product is CSVEVVAGAYTDTQYF.

This clone was picked up one time. The gene calls are TRBV29-1 and TRBJ1-2; possibly TRBD1 for D (5 bases). This CDR3 is 12 amino acids long. The V gene lost 3 bases and the J gene lost 4 bases, with 9 bases spanning the gap. Germline V gene data show CDR1 as SQVTM and CDR2 as ANQGSEA. CDR3 sequence reads: CSVETVSYGYTF. Here the CDR3 DNA reads TGCAGCGTTGAGACAGTTTCCTATGGCTACACCTTC.

The chain has TRBV7-6 and TRBJ1-1; no firm D call. This CDR3 spans 16 amino acids. V was clipped by 4 bases and J by 1 base, with 16 bases between them. Per the germline V gene, CDR1 is SGHVS and CDR2 is FNYEAQ. In nucleotides, the CDR3 is TGTGCCAGCAGCTCCCGGTCGCCGGGTGCGAACACTGAAGCTTTCTTT. Translation gives CASSSRSPGANTEAFF.

The V gene is TRBV4-3, the J gene TRBJ2-7, with 8 bases lining up with TRBD1. CDR3 length: 18 amino acids. Germline trimming cut 7 bases from V and 0 bases from J; bases unmatched to any gene: 17. CDR1 LGHNA and CDR2 YSLEER come from the germline V gene. The DNA for the CDR3 is TGCGCCAGCAACCTAGTCATGGTCCAGGGGGCAAGCTCCTACGAGCAGTACTTC. It specifies CASNLVMVQGASSYEQYF.

This clone has more than one count but fewer than ten. The rearrangement joins TRBV2 to TRBJ2-4; TRBD1 might be the D (5 bases). Looked up from germline, CDR1 is SNHLY and CDR2 is FYNNEI. This CDR3 has 16 residues. V dropped 8 bases and J dropped 0 bases, with 17 bases sitting between them. CDR3 DNA sequence: TGTGCCAGCCGCTCCCGACAGCAGCTAGCCAAAAACATTCAGTACTTC. The encoded protein is CASRSRQQLAKNIQYF.

The rearrangement joins TRBV5-6 to TRBJ2-3, with D perhaps TRBD1 (6 bases). This CDR3 contains 15 residues. Germline CDR1 is SGHDT and CDR2 is YYEEEE. Trimming removed 3 bases from V and 0 bases from J, with 11 bases in between. The CDR3 sequence: CASSWDTASTDTQYF. The CDR3 nucleotides are TGTGCCAGCAGCTGGGACACGGCTAGCACAGATACGCAGTATTTT. Full variable domain (remainder filled in from reference TRBV5-6 and TRBJ2-3): DAGVTQSPTHLIKTRGQQVTLRCSPKSGHDTVSWYQQALGQGPQFIFQYYEEEERQRGNFPDRFSGHQFPNYSSELNVNALLLGDSALYLCASSWDTASTDTQYFGPGTRLTVL.

The chain recombines TRBV11-2 with TRBJ1-6; D is possibly TRBD1 (6 bases). V lost 5 bases, J lost 11 bases, and 13 bases lay in between. Looked up from germline, CDR1 is SGHAT and CDR2 is FQNNGV. CDR3 size: 13 residues. The CDR3 DNA follows: TGTGCCAGCAGCCCTCGGGAGGGGGCACCCCTCCACTTT. Translation gives CASSPREGAPLHF.

Here the CDR3 DNA reads TGTGCCAGCAGTTTGGGACAGGGGGCCTTCGAGCAGTACTTC. Translated: CASSLGQGAFEQYF. This chain links TRBV27 with TRBJ2-7; 12 nucleotides line up with TRBD1. The junction had 3 bases not matched to a gene; V was cut back by 3 bases and J by 6 bases. The CDR3 extends over 14 amino acids. Germline CDR1 reads MNHEY; CDR2 reads SMNVEV (reference sequence).

This chain links TRBV11-3 with TRBJ2-5; weak D call: TRBD2 (6 bases). The CDR3 sequence is 15 residues long. V was shortened by 3 bases and J by 0 bases, with 11 bases between the two germline ends. CDR1 and CDR2 (germline): SGHNT, YENEEA. For the CDR3, the DNA is TGTGCCAGCAGCTTCGGCGGGGAACACCAAGAGACCCAGTACTTC. This encodes CASSFGGEHQETQYF.